The clone carrying this TCR beta chain was observed many times. Its antigen is undetermined. One entry per CDR3 protein results from TCRdb running MiXCR on the reads. The sample lists roughly 990,000 distinct CDR3 sequences, approximately 33% occurring once. This record belongs to a study of T cell repertoires in cytomegalovirus infection. Study at large: The authors relied on CMV epitopes, both recently identified HLA-C-restricted and well-studied HLA-B-restricted. CMV infection plus the matching HLA type was flagged by public TCR beta signatures. General observations from the study: Pooled public TCR beta family frequency picked out CMV carriers with the relevant HLA. Dominating the ex vivo response were HLA-C-restricted CMV-specific TCR beta clonotypes.

The CDR3 extends over 16 amino acids. Between the trimmed V and J ends, which lost 2 bases and 3 bases, there was a span of 14 bases. Germline lookup yields CDR1 SGHTA and CDR2 FQGNSA. The specimen comprised cultured CD8+ T cells from PBMCs, sampled from culture after CMV antigen stimulation. The chain has TRBV7-2 and TRBJ2-1; D might be TRBD2 (6 bases). The receptor was derived from a human donor in good health (CMV status not recorded). Some clones in this sample may be carry-over from other donors' samples. The CDR3 nucleotides are TGTGCCAGCAGCTTAACTAGCTCTTTAAACTACAATGAGCAGTTCTTC. Protein: CASSLTSSLNYNEQFF.